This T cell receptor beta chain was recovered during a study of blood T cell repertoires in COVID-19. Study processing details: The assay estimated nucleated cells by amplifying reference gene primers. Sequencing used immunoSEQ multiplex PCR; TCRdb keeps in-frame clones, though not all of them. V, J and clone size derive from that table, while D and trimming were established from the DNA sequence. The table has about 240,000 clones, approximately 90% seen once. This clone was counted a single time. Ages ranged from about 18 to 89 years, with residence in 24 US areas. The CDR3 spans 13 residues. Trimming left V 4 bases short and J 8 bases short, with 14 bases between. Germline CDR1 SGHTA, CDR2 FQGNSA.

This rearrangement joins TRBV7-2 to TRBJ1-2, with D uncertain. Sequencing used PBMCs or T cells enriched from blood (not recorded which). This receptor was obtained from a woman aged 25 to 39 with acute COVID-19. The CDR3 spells CASSSSRERGYTF. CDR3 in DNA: TGTGCCAGCAGCTCATCCCGGGAGAGGGGCTACACCTTC.